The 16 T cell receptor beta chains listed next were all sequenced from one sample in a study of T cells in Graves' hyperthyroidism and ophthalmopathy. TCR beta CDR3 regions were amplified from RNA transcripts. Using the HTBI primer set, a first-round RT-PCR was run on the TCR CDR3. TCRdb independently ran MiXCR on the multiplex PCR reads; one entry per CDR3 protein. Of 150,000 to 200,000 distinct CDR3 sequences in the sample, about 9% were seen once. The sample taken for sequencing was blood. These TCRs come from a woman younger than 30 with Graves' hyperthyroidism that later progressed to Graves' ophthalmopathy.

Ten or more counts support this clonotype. The CDR3 reads CASSLIVWETQYF. CDR3 bases: TGTGCCAGCAGCTTGATCGTCTGGGAGACCCAGTACTTC. The V and J genes are TRBV5-5 and TRBJ2-5; D ambiguous. The CDR3 totals 13 residues. Per the germline V gene, CDR1 is SGHKS and CDR2 is YYEKEE (reference sequence). Trimming pared 1 base from V and 5 bases from J, leaving 9 bases between. Complete variable domain (other parts from reference TRBV5-5 and TRBJ2-5): DAGVTQSPTHLIKTRGQQVTLRCSPISGHKSVSWYQQVLGQGPQFIFQYYEKEERGRGNFPDRFSARQFPNYSSELNVNALLLGDSALYLCASSLIVWETQYFGPGTRLLVL.

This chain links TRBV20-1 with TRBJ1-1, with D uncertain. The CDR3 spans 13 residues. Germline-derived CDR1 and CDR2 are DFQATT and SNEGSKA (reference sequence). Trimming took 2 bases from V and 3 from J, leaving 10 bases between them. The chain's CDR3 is CSARPYEDTEAFF. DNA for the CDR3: TGCAGTGCTAGACCTTATGAAGACACTGAAGCTTTCTTT.

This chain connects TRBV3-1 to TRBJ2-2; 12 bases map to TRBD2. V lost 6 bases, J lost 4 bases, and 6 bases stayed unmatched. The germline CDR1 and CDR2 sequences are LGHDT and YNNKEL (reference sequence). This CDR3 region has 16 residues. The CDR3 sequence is CASRRTSGDITGELFF. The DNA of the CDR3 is TGTGCCAGCAGACGGACTAGCGGGGATATCACCGGGGAGCTGTTTTTT.

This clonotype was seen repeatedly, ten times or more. CDR3 region: CASSPGQGFYGYTF. As DNA, the CDR3 is TGTGCCAGCAGTCCAGGACAGGGATTCTATGGCTACACCTTC. The rearrangement links TRBV6-1 to TRBJ1-2; 8 bases align to TRBD1. Germline-derived CDR1 and CDR2 are MNHNS and SASEGT. J lost 4 bases, V lost 5 bases, and 6 bases had no gene match. The length of the CDR3 is 14 residues.

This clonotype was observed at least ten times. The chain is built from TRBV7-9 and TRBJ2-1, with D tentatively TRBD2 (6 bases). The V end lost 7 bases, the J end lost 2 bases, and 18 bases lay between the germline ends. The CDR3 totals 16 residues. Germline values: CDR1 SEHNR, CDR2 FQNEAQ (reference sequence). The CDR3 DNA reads TGTGCCAGCATCGGTATAGCGGAGCCCACCTACAATGAGCAGTTCTTC. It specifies CASIGIAEPTYNEQFF.

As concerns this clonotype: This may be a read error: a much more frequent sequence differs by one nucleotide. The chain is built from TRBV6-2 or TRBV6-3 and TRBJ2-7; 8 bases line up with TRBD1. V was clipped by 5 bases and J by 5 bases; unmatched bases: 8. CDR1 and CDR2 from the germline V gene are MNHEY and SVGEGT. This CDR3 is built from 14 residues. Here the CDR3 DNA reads TGTGCCAGCAGTCCCAGGGGGCTAAGTCACGAGCAGTACTTC. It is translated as CASSPRGLSHEQYF.

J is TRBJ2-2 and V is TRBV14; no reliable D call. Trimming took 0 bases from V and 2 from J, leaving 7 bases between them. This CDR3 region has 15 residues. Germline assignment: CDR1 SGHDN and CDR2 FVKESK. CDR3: CASSQDLGNTGELFF. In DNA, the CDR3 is TGTGCCAGCAGCCAAGATCTCGGAAACACCGGGGAGCTGTTTTTT.

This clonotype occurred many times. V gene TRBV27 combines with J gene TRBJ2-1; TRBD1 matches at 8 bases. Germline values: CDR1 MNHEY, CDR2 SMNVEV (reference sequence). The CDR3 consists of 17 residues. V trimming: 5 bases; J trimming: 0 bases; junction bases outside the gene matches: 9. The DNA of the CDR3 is TGTGCCAGCAGTCAAGACAGGGGTCCAAGCTCCTACAATGAGCAGTTCTTC. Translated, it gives CASSQDRGPSSYNEQFF.

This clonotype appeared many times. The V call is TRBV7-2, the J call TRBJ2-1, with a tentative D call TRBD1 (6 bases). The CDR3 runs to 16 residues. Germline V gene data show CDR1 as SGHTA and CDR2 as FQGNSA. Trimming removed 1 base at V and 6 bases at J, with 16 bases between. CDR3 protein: CASSLEVGALSNEQFF. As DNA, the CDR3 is TGTGCCAGCAGCTTAGAAGTGGGGGCCCTATCCAATGAGCAGTTCTTC.

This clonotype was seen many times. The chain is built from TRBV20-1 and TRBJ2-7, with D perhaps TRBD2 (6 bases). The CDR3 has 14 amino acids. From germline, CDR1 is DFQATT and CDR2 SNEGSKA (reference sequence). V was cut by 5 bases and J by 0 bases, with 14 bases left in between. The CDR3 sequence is CSASNTSSSYEQYF. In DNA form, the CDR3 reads TGCAGTGCTTCAAACACTAGCAGCTCCTACGAGCAGTACTTC.

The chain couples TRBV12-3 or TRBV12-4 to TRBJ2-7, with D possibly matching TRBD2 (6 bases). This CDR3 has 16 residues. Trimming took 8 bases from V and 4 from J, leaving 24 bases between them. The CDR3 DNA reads TGTGCCAGCGGAGCAAACCGGGGGACCTTTCCTTACGAGCAGTACTTC. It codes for CASGANRGTFPYEQYF.

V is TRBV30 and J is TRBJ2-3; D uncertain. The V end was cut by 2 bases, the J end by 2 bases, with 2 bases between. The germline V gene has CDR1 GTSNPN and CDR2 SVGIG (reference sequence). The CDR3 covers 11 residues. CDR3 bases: TGTGCCTGGAGTTACACAGATACGCAGTATTTT. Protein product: CAWSYTDTQYF.

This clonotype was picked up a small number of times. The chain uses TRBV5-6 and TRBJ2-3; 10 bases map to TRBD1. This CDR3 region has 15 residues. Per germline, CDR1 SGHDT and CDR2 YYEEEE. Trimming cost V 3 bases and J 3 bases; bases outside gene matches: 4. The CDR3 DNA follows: TGTGCCAGCAGCTCGGGACAGGGGATAACAGATACGCAGTATTTT. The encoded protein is CASSSGQGITDTQYF.

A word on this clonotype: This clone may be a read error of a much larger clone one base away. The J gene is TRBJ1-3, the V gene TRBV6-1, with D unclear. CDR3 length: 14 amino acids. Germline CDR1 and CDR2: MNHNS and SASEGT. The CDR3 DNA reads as TGTGCCGGCAGTGAACAAGGATCGGGAAACACCATATATTTT. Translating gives CAGSEQGSGNTIYF.

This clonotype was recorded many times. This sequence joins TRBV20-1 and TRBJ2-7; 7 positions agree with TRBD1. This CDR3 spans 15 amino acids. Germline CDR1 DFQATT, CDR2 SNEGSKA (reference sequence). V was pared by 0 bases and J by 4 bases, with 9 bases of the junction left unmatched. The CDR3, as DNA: TGCAGTGCTAGAGACACCGGGACAGTAATTTACGAGCAGTACTTC. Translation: CSARDTGTVIYEQYF.

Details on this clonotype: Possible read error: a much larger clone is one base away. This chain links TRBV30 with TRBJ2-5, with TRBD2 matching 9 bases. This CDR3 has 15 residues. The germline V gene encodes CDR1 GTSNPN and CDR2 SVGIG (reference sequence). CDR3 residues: CVWSELAGGLETQYF. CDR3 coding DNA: TGTGTCTGGAGTGAGTTGGCGGGGGGGCTAGAGACCCAGTACTTC.